The T cell receptor beta chain under discussion was sequenced for a study of blood T cell dynamics during melanoma immunotherapy (dated by TCRdb to 2020 to 2022). Context from the whole study: The patients had metastatic melanoma and were given first-line pembrolizumab or nivolumab plus ipilimumab as standard of care in the United Kingdom. To find early correlates of response, peripheral T cell receptor repertoires were profiled in metastatic melanoma patients before and after one cycle of checkpoint inhibitor therapy. Consecutive patients formed a training cohort, and a further independent group of patients from the same centre was pooled into an external validation set. Results and caveats for the whole study, not just this receptor: Whether the T cell clones behind the repertoire changes were melanoma-specific or instead reflected general immune activation was something the study could not determine. Patients who later achieved disease control showed a bifurcated PBMC repertoire reorganization at W3, with increased clonality or increased diversity, unlike progressors. The relatively small sample size was acknowledged as something that could potentially limit how far the results can be generalized.

The junction shows trimming of 4 bases on V and 7 bases on J, plus 11 bases between the germline ends. The germline V gene provides CDR1 SGHVS and CDR2 FNYEAQ. Inclusive of the bounding cysteine and phenylalanine, the CDR3 is 13 residues long. This entry keeps only the CDR3 DNA: 39 bases, framed from base 1. The sample's time point label, decoded: week 3, after first cycle of checkpoint inhibitor. Blood samples were collected before treatment (T0) and at week 3 (W3), after the first cycle of checkpoint blockade. Except for two patients with rapid clinical progression, response was assessed 12 weeks after the first infusion by RECIST 1.1; disease control meant complete response, partial response or stable disease. Patients with prior systemic cancer treatment, concomitant immunosuppressant therapy or synchronous other active malignancies were excluded. Bulk PBMC and plasma cell-free DNA were both sequenced for TCR beta so that circulating cells and T cell turnover could be tracked. PBMC were isolated from blood with Lymphoprep and SepMate tubes, followed by red cell lysis. QIAamp DNA Blood Mini kits were used to extract DNA from both PBMC and sorted T cell subsets.

Every bulk PBMC sample was loaded with the same fixed amount of approximately 330 ng of DNA. TCR beta CDR3 sequences were amplified from genomic DNA with the immunoSEQ TCRb Assay kit following manufacturer instructions. The KAPA Library Quantification Kit for Illumina platforms was used to quantify pooled libraries by qPCR. Sequencing of the pooled libraries was done on an Illumina NextSeq 500, with clustering at about 0.55-1.2 pM. The authors' analysis ran thus. TCR data were analyzed using immunoSEQ ANALYZER and the R LymphoSeq package. A rearrangement efficiency score was calculated as productive divided by the sum of productive and non-productive CDR3 sequences. Clonality was measured with the Gini coefficient and diversity with the Renyi index at alpha=1, compared pairwise between timepoints within each patient. In LymphoSeq, clonal relatedness was computed using an edit distance of 3, and repertoire similarity was computed using the Bhattacharyya coefficient. To classify response, a linear discriminant analysis based on week-3 changes in clonality and diversity was built with the R MASS and caret packages. Entries here come from immuneACCESS through TCRdb and include only in-frame sequences with V and J called. Some clones fail to appear in such tables; in the studies checked, an unresolved V gene covers under half of the shortfall, and the cause of the remainder is unknown. Clone size and the V and J calls come from that table; the DNA yielded D and trimming. The sample table lists over 12,000 clones, around nine tenths of them with a count of one. The ten largest account for roughly 8% of the sample.

Comments on this clone: The target of this receptor is not known. Per-base quality was not reported, and no clone a single base away is much larger than it.

Sequencing was performed on blood, taken from a patient treated with checkpoint blockade. Here the chain combines TRBV7-6 and TRBJ2-1; a confident D gene designation cannot be given. The receptor comes from a human donor with melanoma. The CDR3 loop reads CASSSPRRNEQFF. The sequenced DNA is TGTGCCAGCAGCTCCCCTCGCAGGAATGAGCAGTTCTTC. Outside the CDR3, residues come from the reference TRBV7-6 and TRBJ2-1 proteins, so the full variable domain is: GAGVSQSPRYKVTKRGQDVALRCDPISGHVSLYWYRQALGQGPEFLTYFNYEAQQDKSGLPNDRFSAERPEGSISTLTIQRTEQRDSAMYRCASSSPRRNEQFFGPGTRLTVL.